Here is one T cell receptor (beta chain) with its context. This sample was included in a study of memory CD4+ T cells and cytomegalovirus serostatus. Only in-frame clones appear in the TCRdb table, and some are missing; sequencing was by immunoSEQ multiplex PCR. The profile covers 40,000 to 60,000 clones, with about three quarters appearing a single time and approximately 0.78% taken by the ten largest. The sort gate was single viable CD3+CD4+CD8-CD45RO+ cells for memory CD4+ T cells. The V and J ends lost 2 bases and 0 bases respectively, with 8 bases between them. Per the germline V gene, CDR1 is SGHRS and CDR2 is YFSETQ. This CDR3 has 15 residues.

J is TRBJ2-2 and V is TRBV5-1; the D call may be TRBD1 or TRBD2 (5 bases each). What was sequenced was memory CD4+ T cells from blood. This TCR was sampled from an adult in good health and CMV-seronegative. The CDR3 DNA sequence: TGCGCCAGCAGCTTTTCGGGACCGAACACCGGGGAGCTGTTTTTT. This gives the protein CASSFSGPNTGELFF.